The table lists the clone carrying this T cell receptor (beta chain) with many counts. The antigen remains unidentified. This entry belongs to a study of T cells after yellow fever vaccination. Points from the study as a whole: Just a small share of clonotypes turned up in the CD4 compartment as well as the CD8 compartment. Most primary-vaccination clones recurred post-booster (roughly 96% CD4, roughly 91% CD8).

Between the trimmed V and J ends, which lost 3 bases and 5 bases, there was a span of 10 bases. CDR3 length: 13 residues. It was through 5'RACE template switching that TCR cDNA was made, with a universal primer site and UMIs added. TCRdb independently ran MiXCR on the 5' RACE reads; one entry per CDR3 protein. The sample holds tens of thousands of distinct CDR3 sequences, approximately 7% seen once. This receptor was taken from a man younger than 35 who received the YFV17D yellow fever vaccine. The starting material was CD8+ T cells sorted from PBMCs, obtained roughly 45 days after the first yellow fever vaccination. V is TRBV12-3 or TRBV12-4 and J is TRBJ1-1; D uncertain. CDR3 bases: TGTGCCAGCAGTTTCTTTGGGATGACTGAAGCTTTCTTT. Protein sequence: CASSFFGMTEAFF.